This TCR beta chain was recorded in a study of human T cells and chemical hapten exposure. In the study overall: It was small differences in pooled library volume that mainly caused per-sample TCR yields to vary.

Attachment of unique molecular identifiers to individual cDNA molecules was performed in the library. MiXCR, run by TCRdb on the 5' RACE reads, gives a single entry per CDR3 protein. The sample yields roughly 120,000 distinct CDR3 sequences, 15% to 20% seen once. There are a few counts of this clonotype. The antigen remains unidentified. Study-wide findings and caveats: With regard to DPC sensitization, TCRs above 1 in 1000 frequency did not change.

Total RNA was extracted from unfractionated whole blood. The origin of this receptor is a human donor in good health.

In DNA form, the CDR3 reads TGTGCCAGCAGTTTGAACAGACCCACCGGGGAGCTGTTTTTT. Translating it yields CASSLNRPTGELFF. The V and J genes are TRBV27 and TRBJ2-2; D gene unclear. The V end lost 3 bases, the J end lost 4 bases, and 9 bases lay between the germline ends. CDR1 MNHEY and CDR2 SMNVEV come from the germline V gene (reference sequence). The CDR3 is 14 residues long.